Presented here are 31 T cell receptor beta chains from one specimen sequenced in a study of CD8 T cells in ankylosing spondylitis. General study findings and limits: In ankylosing spondylitis blood, a motif of seven to nine highly homologous TCR beta variants appeared characteristic.

TCRdb independently ran MiXCR on the 5' RACE reads; one entry per CDR3 protein. The sample consists of roughly 670,000 distinct CDR3 sequences, roughly 19% of them appearing once. These receptors' targets are unknown. Sequenced input: blood, either unsorted or a sorted T cell fraction (not recorded which). Receptor source: a male donor with ankylosing spondylitis.

V is TRBV5-1 and J is TRBJ1-1; D ambiguous. CDR3 length: 14 residues. V dropped 2 bases and J dropped 2 bases, with 10 bases sitting between them. Germline V gene sequence: CDR1 SGHRS, CDR2 YFSETQ. DNA of the CDR3: TGCGCCAGCAGCTTAGACACTTTAAACACTGAAGCTTTCTTT. It is translated as CASSLDTLNTEAFF.

V gene TRBV10-3 combines with J gene TRBJ2-3; TRBD2 agrees at 9 bases. The germline CDR1 and CDR2 sequences are ENHRY and SYGVKD. The length of the CDR3 is 17 residues. V lost 0 bases, J lost 4 bases, and 8 bases stayed unmatched. The CDR3 bases are TGTGCCATCAGTGAGTCCGGGCGGGAGGGCCTTGCAGATACGCAGTATTTT. Translating gives CAISESGREGLADTQYF.

The chain uses TRBV4-1 and TRBJ1-1; D is unclear. Between the trimmed V and J ends, which lost 0 bases and 7 bases, there was a span of 15 bases. CDR1 is MGHRA and CDR2 is YSYEKL in the germline V gene. This CDR3 is 15 amino acids long. The CDR3 reads CASSQDGGRLGEAFF. CDR3 nucleotides: TGCGCCAGCAGCCAAGACGGAGGGCGGCTGGGTGAAGCTTTCTTT.

With regard to this clonotype: The germline gene is not matched at one end of the junction; a read error may be the cause. The chain links TRBV28 to TRBJ2-6; TRBD1 agrees at 12 bases. The germline V gene has CDR1 MDHEN and CDR2 SYDVKM. The CDR3 extends over 16 amino acids. The CDR3 region has the DNA TGTGCCAGCAGTACTCCAACCGGGACAGGGGGCGCATTGGCTGCTTTC. It codes for CASSTPTGTGGALAAF.

The J gene is TRBJ1-1, the V gene TRBV3-1; 7 nucleotides match TRBD1. The V and J ends lost 4 bases and 0 bases, in that order; junction bases with no gene match: 8. Germline CDR1 LGHDT, CDR2 YNNKEL (reference sequence). This CDR3 is built from 16 residues. CDR3 coding DNA: TGTGCCAGCAGCCGTGGACAGGAGGTGTTGAACACTGAAGCTTTCTTT. Translated, it gives CASSRGQEVLNTEAFF.

This sequence joins TRBV7-2 and TRBJ1-2, with D perhaps TRBD1 (5 bases). Per the germline V gene, CDR1 is SGHTA and CDR2 is FQGNSA. The CDR3 runs to 13 residues. The V and J ends lost 7 bases and 5 bases respectively, with 14 bases between them. For the CDR3, the DNA is TGTGCCAGCATTTTTTCCAGGGAGTATGGCTACACCTTC. Translation gives CASIFSREYGYTF.

This clonotype was observed a few times. The V call is TRBV11-2, the J call TRBJ1-1; 11 bases match TRBD1. In germline, CDR1 is SGHAT, CDR2 FQNNGV. Trimming took 3 bases from V and 4 from J; bases not matched to a gene: 4. There are 15 residues in the CDR3. The DNA of the CDR3 is TGTGCCAGCAGCTTCGGGACAGGGGGTATCACTGAAGCTTTCTTT. This sequence encodes CASSFGTGGITEAFF.

V gene TRBV7-2 combines with J gene TRBJ1-2; weak D call: TRBD1 (5 bases). The germline V gene has CDR1 SGHTA and CDR2 FQGNSA. V lost 1 base and J 2 bases, leaving 11 bases between the germline ends. The CDR3 is 15 amino acids. The CDR3 here is CASSLVGGGNYGYTF. For the CDR3, the DNA is TGTGCCAGCAGCTTAGTGGGGGGGGGAAACTATGGCTACACCTTC. The full variable domain, rest sourced from reference TRBV7-2 and TRBJ1-2, is GAGVSQSPSNKVTEKGKDVELRCDPISGHTALYWYRQSLGQGLEFLIYFQGNSAPDKSGLPSDRFSAERTGGSVSTLTIQRTQQEDSAVYLCASSLVGGGNYGYTFGSGTRLTVV.

This clonotype was observed a few times. The V gene is TRBV20-1, the J gene TRBJ1-5, with a possible D match to TRBD1 (6 bases). The germline V gene encodes CDR1 DFQATT and CDR2 SNEGSKA (reference sequence). The CDR3 consists of 14 residues. V gave up 2 bases and J gave up 7 bases, with 15 bases separating them. DNA of the CDR3: TGCAGTGCTAGAATAAACAGGGTTGGGCAGCCCCAGCATTTT. It encodes CSARINRVGQPQHF.

This clonotype has more than one count but fewer than ten. The chain carries TRBV24-1 and TRBJ1-1; D unclear. The CDR3 length is 13 residues. The germline V and J ends were trimmed by 6 bases and 5 bases, with 12 bases remaining between them. Per germline, CDR1 KGHDR and CDR2 SFDVKD. CDR3: CATSYQESTEAFF. The CDR3 region has the DNA TGTGCCACCAGTTACCAGGAGTCGACTGAAGCTTTCTTT.

In this sample, this clonotype turned up many times. The chain couples TRBV29-1 to TRBJ2-1; 11 nucleotides align to TRBD2. Germline V gene lookup returns CDR1 SQVTM and CDR2 ANQGSEA. V lost 3 bases and J lost 5; bases outside the gene matches: 3. The CDR3 has 14 residues. The chain's CDR3 is CSVEGLAENNEQFF. CDR3 sequence (DNA): TGCAGCGTTGAGGGACTAGCGGAAAACAATGAGCAGTTCTTC.

This clonotype has more than one count but fewer than ten. The rearrangement uses TRBV20-1 and TRBJ2-5; TRBD2 aligns across 8 bases. With 0 bases clipped from V and 3 bases from J, the junction kept 9 bases outside the gene matches. This CDR3 has 16 residues. Per germline, CDR1 DFQATT and CDR2 SNEGSKA (reference sequence). CDR3 DNA: TGCAGTGCTAGAGACCCCGGTAGCGGGGCCAAAGAGACCCAGTACTTC. Amino acids: CSARDPGSGAKETQYF.

The genes are TRBV28 and TRBJ2-1; D might be TRBD1 (5 bases). V was clipped by 3 bases and J by 11 bases, with 8 bases between them. Germline V gives CDR1 MDHEN, CDR2 SYDVKM. The CDR3 covers 11 residues. CDR3 amino acids: CASSFTGQQFF. In nucleotides, the CDR3 is TGTGCCAGCAGTTTCACAGGTCAGCAGTTCTTC.

This clonotype has more than one count but fewer than ten. The J gene is TRBJ1-1, the V gene TRBV5-1; D unclear. V gave up 4 bases and J gave up 7 bases, with 14 bases separating them. CDR3 length: 13 amino acids. Germline CDR1 and CDR2: SGHRS and YFSETQ. CDR3 DNA: TGCGCCAGCAGCGCGACACCAGGTAATGAAGCTTTCTTT. This encodes CASSATPGNEAFF.

This chain's CDR3 is CASSSMGQGARDTQYF. The DNA for the CDR3 is TGCGCCAGCAGCTCGATGGGACAGGGGGCTAGAGATACGCAGTATTTT. The chain has TRBV5-1 and TRBJ2-3; TRBD1 aligns across 12 bases. CDR1 and CDR2 from the germline V gene are SGHRS and YFSETQ. Trimming removed 3 bases from V and 5 bases from J; junction bases left unmatched: 7. The CDR3 runs to 16 residues.

This clonotype appeared a few times. Here the CDR3 DNA reads TGTGCCAGCAGCCTGGCCCGGGACTACATCGCCGAGCAGTACTTC. Translated: CASSLARDYIAEQYF. The chain employs TRBV5-6 and TRBJ2-7, with 7 nucleotides matching TRBD2. This CDR3 spans 15 amino acids. Germline-derived CDR1 and CDR2 are SGHDT and YYEEEE. Losses at the gene ends were 4 bases for V and 6 bases for J; bases not matched to a gene: 13.

This clonotype was detected ten times or more. V and J are TRBV11-1 and TRBJ2-5; 7 bases fit TRBD2. The CDR3 is 15 residues long. Unmatched junction bases numbered 6, after V lost 1 base and J lost 4 bases. Germline assignment: CDR1 SGHAT and CDR2 FQDESV (reference sequence). CDR3 coding DNA: TGTGCCAGCAGCTTAGGCGGGAGCTCGCGAGAGACCCAGTACTTC. Its translation is CASSLGGSSRETQYF.

The rearrangement uses TRBV19 and TRBJ1-1, with TRBD1 matching 8 bases. CDR1 and CDR2 (germline): LNHDA, SQIVND (reference sequence). Trimming removed 2 bases from V and 3 bases from J; junction bases left unmatched: 5. The CDR3 runs 15 residues. DNA for the CDR3: TGTGCCAGTAGTATAATCGACAGGGGATACACTGAAGCTTTCTTT. Translation gives CASSIIDRGYTEAFF.

This clonotype was observed a handful of times. This chain joins TRBV9 and TRBJ2-7; TRBD1 might be the D (6 bases). Trimming shortened V by 4 bases and J by 4 bases, and 21 bases separated the two germline ends. CDR3 size: 16 residues. Germline loops: CDR1 SGDLS, CDR2 YYNGEE. The CDR3 is CASSPHLDSNRYEQYF. The DNA for the CDR3 is TGTGCCAGCAGCCCTCACCTGGACAGTAACCGGTACGAGCAGTACTTC.

This clonotype was seen a handful of times. The chain links TRBV10-3 to TRBJ2-4; D is tentatively TRBD1 or TRBD2 (6 bases each). V lost 0 bases and J lost 3, with 12 bases in between. Germline values: CDR1 ENHRY, CDR2 SYGVKD. CDR3 length: 16 amino acids. The CDR3 reads CAISESGGLGKNIQYF. CDR3 in DNA: TGTGCCATCAGTGAGTCGGGGGGCCTCGGCAAAAACATTCAGTACTTC.

This clonotype was detected a few times. The chain is built from TRBV11-1 and TRBJ1-3; TRBD1 aligns across 7 bases. Germline CDR1 reads SGHAT; CDR2 reads FQDESV (reference sequence). J lost 0 bases, V lost 5 bases, and 13 bases had no gene match. There are 18 residues in the CDR3. CDR3 protein: CASSPQGTAQDSGNTIYF. The DNA for the CDR3 is TGTGCCAGCAGCCCCCAAGGGACAGCCCAAGACTCTGGAAACACCATATATTTT. Supplemented by reference TRBV11-1 and TRBJ1-3, the full variable domain reads EAEVAQSPRYKITEKSQAVAFWCDPISGHATLYWYRQILGQGPELLVQFQDESVVDDSQLPKDRFSAERLKGVDSTLKIQPAELGDSAMYLCASSPQGTAQDSGNTIYFGEGSWLTVV.

The sample holds a few counts of this clonotype. The chain employs TRBV29-1 and TRBJ2-2; D is uncertain. CDR1 and CDR2 (germline): SQVTM, ANQGSEA. CDR3 length equals 13 residues. Trimming pared 7 bases from V and 1 base from J, leaving 10 bases between. CDR3 protein: CSAERQNTGELFF. CDR3 in DNA: TGCAGCGCCGAAAGGCAGAACACCGGGGAGCTGTTTTTT.

V and J are TRBV5-1 and TRBJ1-4, with a tentative D call TRBD1 (5 bases). The CDR3 extends over 16 amino acids. V lost 3 bases to trimming and J lost 4 bases, with 16 bases between them. Germline-derived CDR1 and CDR2 are SGHRS and YFSETQ. The CDR3 sequence is CASSSTSGTGNEKLFF. As DNA, the CDR3 is TGCGCCAGCAGCTCCACCTCCGGGACGGGTAATGAAAAACTGTTTTTT.

This clonotype occurred a few times. V usage is TRBV15 and J usage is TRBJ1-6, with a possible D match to TRBD1 (6 bases). Looked up from germline, CDR1 is LNHNV and CDR2 is YYDKDF (reference sequence). V dropped 2 bases and J dropped 13 bases, with 9 bases sitting between them. The CDR3 is made up of 12 amino acids. The CDR3 reads CATSRTGFPLHF. The CDR3 DNA is TGTGCCACCAGCAGAACAGGGTTCCCCCTCCACTTT.

The chain is built from TRBV3-1 and TRBJ2-5; D might be TRBD2 (6 bases). The CDR3 totals 14 residues. Germline assignment: CDR1 LGHDT and CDR2 YNNKEL (reference sequence). With 1 base removed from V and 5 bases from J, the gap between germline ends came to 11 bases. The CDR3 bases are TGTGCCAGCAGCCAAGGGGGGGTTCCGGAGACCCAGTACTTC. As protein: CASSQGGVPETQYF.

The chain has TRBV6-1 and TRBJ2-5; 8 nucleotides align to TRBD1. CDR3 length: 17 amino acids. Germline CDR1 MNHNS, CDR2 SASEGT. The V segment lost 3 bases and the J segment 2 bases; nucleotides outside the gene matches: 11. The CDR3 coding sequence is TGTGCCAGCAGTGAGCCCCTCGGGACAGGACAACAAGAGACCCAGTACTTC. This codes for CASSEPLGTGQQETQYF.

CDR3 nucleotides: TGTGCCAGCAGAGGGACTGTAAAACGAGATACGCAGTATTTT. It translates to CASRGTVKRDTQYF. V usage is TRBV12-3 or TRBV12-4 and J usage is TRBJ2-3, with a weak D call TRBD2 (6 bases). This CDR3 is 14 amino acids long. V was trimmed by 6 bases and J by 5 bases, leaving 15 bases between them.

This rearrangement joins TRBV6-1 to TRBJ1-5; 7 bases fit TRBD1. The CDR3 is made up of 15 amino acids. Trimming at V came to 7 bases and at J to 4 bases, leaving 10 bases not matched to a gene. Germline-derived CDR1 and CDR2 are MNHNS and SASEGT. The CDR3 reads CASTRQGLGNQPQHF. The CDR3 nucleotides are TGTGCCAGCACTCGACAGGGTTTGGGGAATCAGCCCCAGCATTTT.

The CDR3 protein is CASSLSIRYEQYF. The CDR3 region has the DNA TGTGCCAGCAGCCTAAGCATCCGCTACGAGCAGTACTTC. The chain links TRBV3-1 to TRBJ2-7; D gene unclear. Germline values: CDR1 LGHDT, CDR2 YNNKEL (reference sequence). This CDR3 is 13 amino acids long. The germline V and J ends were trimmed by 4 bases and 3 bases, with 10 bases remaining between them.

V usage is TRBV20-1 and J usage is TRBJ2-3, with 10 positions matching TRBD1. From germline, CDR1 is DFQATT and CDR2 SNEGSKA (reference sequence). The CDR3 runs 16 residues. V shed 3 bases, J shed 3 bases, and the junction held 9 bases outside the gene matches. This chain's CDR3 is CSASHRDRGWTDTQYF. Here the CDR3 DNA reads TGCAGTGCTAGCCACCGGGACAGGGGTTGGACAGATACGCAGTATTTT.

The chain couples TRBV20-1 to TRBJ1-2; D not resolved. From germline, CDR1 is DFQATT and CDR2 SNEGSKA (reference sequence). CDR3 size: 12 residues. Trimming left V 6 bases short and J 2 bases short, with 10 bases between. The CDR3 DNA sequence: TGCAGTGCCAGAAACGAAAACTATGGCTACACCTTC. Translated, it gives CSARNENYGYTF.